The clone carrying this T cell receptor (beta chain) was seen only once. Method: immunoSEQ multiplex PCR; TCRdb's copy keeps in-frame clones and lacks some. This table holds approximately 59,000 clones, about 89% found once. The sample is drawn from a study of control samples from healthy donors and cancer patients. The germline V gene encodes CDR1 SGHTA and CDR2 FQGNSA. Trimming pared 5 bases from V and 3 bases from J, leaving 14 bases between. This CDR3 has 15 residues. This chain links TRBV7-2 with TRBJ1-5, with D perhaps matching TRBD1 (5 bases). Sequencing was performed on PBMCs. The TCR comes from a woman aged 60-75 years with lung cancer. The CDR3 DNA is TGTGCCAGCAGCCCAAGGGGCGGGTTCAATCAGCCCCAGCATTTT. Amino acids: CASSPRGGFNQPQHF.